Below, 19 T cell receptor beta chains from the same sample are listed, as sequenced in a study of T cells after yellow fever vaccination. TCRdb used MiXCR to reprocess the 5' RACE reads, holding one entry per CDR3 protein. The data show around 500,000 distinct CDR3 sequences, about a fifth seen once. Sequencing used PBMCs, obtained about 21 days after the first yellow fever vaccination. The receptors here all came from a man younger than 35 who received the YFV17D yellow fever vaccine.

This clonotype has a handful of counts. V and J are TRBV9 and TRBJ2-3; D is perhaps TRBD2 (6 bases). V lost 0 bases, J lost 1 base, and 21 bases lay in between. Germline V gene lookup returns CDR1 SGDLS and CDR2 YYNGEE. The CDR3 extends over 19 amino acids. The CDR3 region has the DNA TGTGCCAGCAGCGTAGTGCCCCCGACCCTGGAGCGGGGCACAGATACGCAGTATTTT. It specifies CASSVVPPTLERGTDTQYF.

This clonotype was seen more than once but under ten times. The CDR3 bases are TGCAGTGCTTGGGACCTTTATAATTCACCCCTCCACTTT. It yields the protein CSAWDLYNSPLHF. This chain joins TRBV20-1 and TRBJ1-6, with D perhaps TRBD1 (5 bases). The length of the CDR3 is 13 residues. Trimming stripped 5 bases from V and 4 bases from J, with 9 bases between. The germline CDR1 and CDR2 sequences are DFQATT and SNEGSKA (reference sequence).

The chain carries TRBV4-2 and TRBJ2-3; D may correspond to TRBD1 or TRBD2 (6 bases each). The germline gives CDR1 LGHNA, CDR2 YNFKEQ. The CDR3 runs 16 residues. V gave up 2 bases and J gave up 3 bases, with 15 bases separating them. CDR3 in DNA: TGTGCCAGCAGCCAACCCCGGGGGCAGGGAACAGATACGCAGTATTTT. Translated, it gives CASSQPRGQGTDTQYF.

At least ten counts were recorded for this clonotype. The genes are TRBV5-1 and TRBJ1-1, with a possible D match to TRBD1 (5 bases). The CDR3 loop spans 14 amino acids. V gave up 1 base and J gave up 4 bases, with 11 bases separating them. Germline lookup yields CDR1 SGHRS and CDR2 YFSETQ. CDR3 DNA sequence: TGCGCCAGCAGCTTGTGGGCAGGGCCCACTGAAGCTTTCTTT. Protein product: CASSLWAGPTEAFF.

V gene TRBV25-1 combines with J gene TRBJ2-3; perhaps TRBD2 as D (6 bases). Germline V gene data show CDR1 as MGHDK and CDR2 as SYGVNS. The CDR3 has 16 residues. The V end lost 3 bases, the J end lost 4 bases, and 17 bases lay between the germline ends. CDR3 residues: CASSEVGGWGADTQYF. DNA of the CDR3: TGTGCCAGCAGTGAGGTTGGGGGTTGGGGGGCAGATACGCAGTATTTT.

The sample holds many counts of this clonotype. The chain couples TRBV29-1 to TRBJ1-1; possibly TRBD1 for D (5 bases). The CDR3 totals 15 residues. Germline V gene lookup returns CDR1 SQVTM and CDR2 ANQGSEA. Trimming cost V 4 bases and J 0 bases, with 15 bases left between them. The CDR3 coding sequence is TGCAGCGTTGGGGCAGGGTGGGGGATGAACACTGAAGCTTTCTTT. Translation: CSVGAGWGMNTEAFF.

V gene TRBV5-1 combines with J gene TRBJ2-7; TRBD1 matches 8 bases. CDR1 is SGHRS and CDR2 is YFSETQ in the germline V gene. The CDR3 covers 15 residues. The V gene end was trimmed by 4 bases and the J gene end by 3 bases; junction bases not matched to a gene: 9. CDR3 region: CASSPGGTGVYEQYV. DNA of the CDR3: TGCGCCAGCAGCCCCGGCGGGACAGGAGTCTACGAGCAGTACGTC.

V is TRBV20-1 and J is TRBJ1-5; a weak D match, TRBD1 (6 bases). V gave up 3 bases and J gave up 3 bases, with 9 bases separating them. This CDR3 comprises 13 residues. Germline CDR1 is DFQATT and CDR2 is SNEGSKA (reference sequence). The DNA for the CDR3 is TGCAGTGCTAGGGGGGACACCAATCAGCCCCAGCATTTT. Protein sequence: CSARGDTNQPQHF.

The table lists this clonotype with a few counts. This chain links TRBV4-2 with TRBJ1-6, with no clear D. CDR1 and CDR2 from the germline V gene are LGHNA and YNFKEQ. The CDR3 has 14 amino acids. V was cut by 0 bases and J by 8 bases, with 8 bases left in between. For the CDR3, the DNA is TGTGCCAGCAGCCAAGAGTTTGGGGATTCACCCCTCCACTTT. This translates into CASSQEFGDSPLHF.

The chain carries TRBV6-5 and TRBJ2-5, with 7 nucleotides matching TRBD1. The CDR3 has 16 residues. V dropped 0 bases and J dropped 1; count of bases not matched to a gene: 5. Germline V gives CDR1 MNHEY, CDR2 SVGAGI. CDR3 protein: CASSYSRGLGQETQYF. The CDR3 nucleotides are TGTGCCAGCAGTTACTCGAGGGGGCTGGGCCAAGAGACCCAGTACTTC.

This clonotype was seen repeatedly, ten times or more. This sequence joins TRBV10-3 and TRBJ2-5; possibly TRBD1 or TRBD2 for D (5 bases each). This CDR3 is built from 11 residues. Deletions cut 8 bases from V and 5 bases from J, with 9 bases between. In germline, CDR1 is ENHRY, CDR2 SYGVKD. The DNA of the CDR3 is TGTGCCATCTCTCGGGGCGAGACCCAGTACTTC. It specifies CAISRGETQYF.

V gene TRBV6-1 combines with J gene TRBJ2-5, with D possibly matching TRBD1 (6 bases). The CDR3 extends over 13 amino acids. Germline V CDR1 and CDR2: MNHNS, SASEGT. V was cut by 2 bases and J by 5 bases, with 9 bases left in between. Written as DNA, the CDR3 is TGTGCCAGCAGTGAACAGGGGATGGAGACCCAGTACTTC. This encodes CASSEQGMETQYF.

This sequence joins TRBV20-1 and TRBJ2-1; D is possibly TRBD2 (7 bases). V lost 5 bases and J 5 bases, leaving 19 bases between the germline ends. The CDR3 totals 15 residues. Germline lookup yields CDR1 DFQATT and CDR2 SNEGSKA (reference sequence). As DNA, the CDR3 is TGCAGTGCTGGGGGGGCGTTAACTAGCGACAATGAGCAGTTCTTC. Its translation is CSAGGALTSDNEQFF.

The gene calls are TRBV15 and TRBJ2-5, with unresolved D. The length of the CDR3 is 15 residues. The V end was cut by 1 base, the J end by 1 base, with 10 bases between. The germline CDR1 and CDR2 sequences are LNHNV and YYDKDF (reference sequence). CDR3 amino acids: CATSRVAKSQETQYF. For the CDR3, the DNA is TGTGCCACCAGCAGAGTGGCGAAGTCCCAAGAGACCCAGTACTTC.

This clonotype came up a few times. The CDR3: CASSFTEAFF. The CDR3 bases are TGTGCCAGCAGCTTTACTGAAGCTTTCTTT. The J gene is TRBJ1-1, the V gene TRBV7-9, with no clear D. CDR1 and CDR2 (germline): SEHNR, FQNEAQ (reference sequence). Trimming cost V 3 bases and J 5 bases, with 1 base left between them. The CDR3 is made up of 10 amino acids.

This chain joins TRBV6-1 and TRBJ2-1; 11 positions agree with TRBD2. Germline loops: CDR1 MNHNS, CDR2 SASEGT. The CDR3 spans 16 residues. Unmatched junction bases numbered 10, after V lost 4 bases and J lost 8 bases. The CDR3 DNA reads TGTGCCAGCAGTGCCCGACTAGCGGGGAGTGCCCATGAGCAGTTCTTC. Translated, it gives CASSARLAGSAHEQFF.

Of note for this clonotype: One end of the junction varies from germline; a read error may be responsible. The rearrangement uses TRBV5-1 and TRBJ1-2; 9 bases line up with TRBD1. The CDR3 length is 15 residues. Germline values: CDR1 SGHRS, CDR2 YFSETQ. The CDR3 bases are TGCGCCAGCAGCCTGGACAGGGGTGCTAACTATGGCTGCACCTTC. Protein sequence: CASSLDRGANYGCTF.

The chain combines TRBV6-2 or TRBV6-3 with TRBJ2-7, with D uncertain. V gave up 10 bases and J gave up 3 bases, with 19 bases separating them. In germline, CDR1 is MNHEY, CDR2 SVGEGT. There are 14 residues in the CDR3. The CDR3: CATTKDGFGYEQYV. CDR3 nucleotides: TGTGCCACCACAAAGGATGGGTTTGGCTACGAGCAGTACGTC.

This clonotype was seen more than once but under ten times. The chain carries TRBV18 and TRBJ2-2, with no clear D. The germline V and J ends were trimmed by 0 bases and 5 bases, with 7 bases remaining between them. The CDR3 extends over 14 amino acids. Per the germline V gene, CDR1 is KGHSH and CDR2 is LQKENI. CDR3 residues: CASSPPLGTGELFF. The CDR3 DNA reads TGTGCCAGCTCACCACCTCTGGGGACCGGGGAGCTGTTTTTT.